This record looks at one T cell receptor (beta chain) sequence and its context. Its antigen is not yet known. No per-base quality is available; no much larger clone lies one base away. Trimmed from V: 8 bases; trimmed from J: 3 bases; junction bases lacking a gene match: 1. CDR3 length: 12 amino acids, cysteine to phenylalanine. Just the 36-base CDR3 DNA is kept, in frame starting at base 1. From a lookup of the germline V gene (reference sequence), CDR1 and CDR2 are MNHNY and SVGAGI. This specimen belongs to a study of shared clonotypes between healthy human individuals (dated by TCRdb to about 2020). Regarding the research as a whole: Two women and a few men aged 18 to 49 years were included in the cohort. To increase sequencing depth and limit assay-specific biases, TCR repertoire library preparation and sequencing were carried out by different laboratories using diverse techniques. Per donor, three plates each were used for CD4 naive and CD4 memory, two for CD8 naive, and one for CD8 memory. To estimate repertoire size and how much clonotypes are shared between individuals, the study performed deep sequencing of blood TCR repertoires from about five healthy adults. Each donor's leukapheresis produced roughly between roughly 0.9 and 9 billion PBMCs. On the study overall, not on this receptor specifically: Naive subsets generally had larger estimated clonotype richness than memory subsets did. About 4.5% of naive CD4, around 4% of naive CD8, roughly 2.5% of memory CD4, and around 0.4% of memory CD8 clonotypes were shared across several donors. The genetic and exposure-history diversity represented was limited by the small number of donors. Incomplete sequencing was indicated by rarefaction of sorted-subset datasets, despite the large sequencing depth. Only blood was sampled, and tissue TCR repertoires likely differ from those in blood. Pairwise subsampling indicated that sequencing depth was expected to affect the degree of clonotype sharing among donors. Clonotypes shared by all four sorted-subset donors showed higher generation probabilities than non-shared clonotypes.

CD8 naive samples were CD45RO-negative cells positively selected for CCR7, giving a CD45RA+CCR7+ population that excluded TemRA cells. The donors were healthy, HIV-negative adults who had no recently reported acute infections or vaccinations. Every donor was a Caucasian adult residing in Nashville, Tennessee, USA. Blood was collected by leukapheresis, and PBMCs were isolated by Ficoll-Histopaque density gradient centrifugation and then cryopreserved in liquid nitrogen vapor phase. Analytical flow cytometry was used to check the purity and quantity of each magnetically sorted T cell population. Genomic DNA was isolated from every sorted fraction and measured by UV absorbance on a Nanodrop 2000c. TCR CDR3 regions were amplified from genomic DNA by multiplex PCR using the deep immunoSEQ assay. Genomic DNA extracted from each cell subset was distributed evenly over all wells of several immunoSEQ 96-well plates, and each plate served as one replicate. For sorted subsets, each replicate PCR was loaded with approximately 190 ng genomic DNA, equivalent to some 27,000 T cell genomes. Purified libraries were measured with a Qubit 3.0 fluorometer, size-checked on a Bioanalyzer 2100, and measured again with the KAPA Library Quantification kit. Every immunoSEQ 96-well plate was sequenced on a dedicated single-read 150-cycle Illumina NextSeq 550 flow cell. The authors' pipeline ran thus. The immunoSEQ output contained only junctional sequences without quality scores, so filtering could not match that applied to full-length reads. To assign V/J genes and CDR3, sequences were annotated against IMGT germline references using PyIR, a Python wrapper for IgBLAST v1.9. Reads with weak V/J assignments (E-value above 1e-6), missing CDR3, stop codons, out-of-frame junctions, or ambiguous translated residues were removed. V3J clonotypes were defined by identical inferred V gene, J gene, and CDR3 amino acid sequence. Percentage overlap between repertoires was calculated by dividing the number of shared unique clonotypes by the size of the smaller repertoire. Richness of each repertoire was evaluated using RTK rarefaction, the Chao1 estimator, and Recon v2.1 estimates of unobserved clonotypes. For all TCRbeta clonotypes obtained by the gDNA method from a few donors, generation probabilities were computed with OLGA. Here the immuneACCESS table is served through TCRdb, limited to in-frame sequences with V and J called. Missing clones are a known gap in these copies; in checked studies unresolved V genes cover under half, and the rest lacks a known reason. V and J calls and clone size follow that table, whereas D and trimming were derived from the DNA. The sample data list over 800,000 clones, and 90% to 95% of these were observed just once. Of the sample, around 24% falls within the top ten clones.

Recombination connected TRBV6-6 to TRBJ2-7; 10 middle bases align to TRBD1. The sample taken for sequencing was naive CD8+ T cells sorted from blood. The meaning of the sample's cell subset or site label: CD45RA+CCR7+. The TCR comes from a man under 40 in good health. The encoded CDR3 is CASGTGDYEQYF. The DNA sequence follows: TGTGCCAGCGGGACAGGGGACTACGAGCAGTACTTC.